This T cell receptor (beta chain) originates from a study of regulatory T cells in long-lasting Graves disease. Study conclusions and caveats: Thyroid tissue was not sampled; only peripheral blood was. Favored gene segments in persistent disease were TRBV28, TRBJ1-2 and TRBJ2-5. New patients shared 750 to 1,000 public clonotypes, and persistent patients shared more, with about 2,700.

As for time point: persistent/refractory GD, antithyroid drugs over 5 years with positive TRAb. The TCR library used RNA extracted from PBMCs. As a group, patients came from one endocrinology department in Xi'an, China. V gave up 2 bases and J gave up 3 bases, with 13 bases separating them. The CDR3 runs 15 residues. The germline V gene has CDR1 MNHEY and CDR2 SVGEGT. Construction of TCR beta libraries relied on iRepertoire HTBI primers and on Arm-PCR targeting CDR3 regions. TCRdb re-called the multiplex PCR reads through MiXCR, storing one row per CDR3 protein. The sample includes roughly 300,000 distinct CDR3 sequences, about 20% of them seen just once. With respect to this clonotype: Its antigen is not known.

The sample consisted of peripheral blood mononuclear cells (PBMCs), taken when the disease was refractory, from a patient treated with antithyroid drugs. This sequence originates from a female donor with Graves disease. This chain joins TRBV6-2 or TRBV6-3 and TRBJ2-5; D is possibly TRBD1 (6 bases). The CDR3 here is CASSYGIQGEETQYF. The CDR3 region has the DNA TGTGCCAGCAGTTACGGCATACAGGGAGAAGAGACCCAGTACTTC.